The 32 T cell receptor beta chains below come from one sample, sequenced in a study of radiation and T cells in renal cell carcinoma. TCRdb keeps only in-frame clones here, not all; method: immunoSEQ multiplex PCR. The sample shows 130,000 to 150,000 clones, about 88% of them seen only once. Stated time point: baseline pretreatment blood. Stated treatment: 15 Gy SBRT to primary tumor, nephrectomy 4 weeks later. The specimen comprised blood, sampled from a patient whose treatment included radiotherapy and nephrectomy. The origin of the receptors is a woman between 50 and 59 years old with renal cell carcinoma.

The J gene is TRBJ2-5, the V gene TRBV14; D is perhaps TRBD1 (5 bases). The V and J ends lost 3 bases and 2 bases respectively, with 13 bases between them. CDR3 length: 15 residues. Germline CDR1 and CDR2: SGHDN and FVKESK. CDR3 nucleotide sequence: TGTGCCAGCAGCCAGGGGCCTGGTCCTCAAGAGACCCAGTACTTC. Translated: CASSQGPGPQETQYF.

The V and J genes are TRBV5-1 and TRBJ1-1, with a tentative D call TRBD1 (5 bases). V was cut by 4 bases and J by 1 base, with 14 bases left in between. Looked up from germline, CDR1 is SGHRS and CDR2 is YFSETQ. The CDR3 length is 15 residues. CDR3 in DNA: TGCGCCAGCAGCCGGGGCGTCTCAAGGAACACTGAAGCTTTCTTT. This codes for CASSRGVSRNTEAFF.

V is TRBV4-2 and J is TRBJ2-5, with D unclear. The CDR3 consists of 17 residues. V lost 0 bases, J lost 5 bases, and 19 bases lay in between. Germline V gene data show CDR1 as LGHNA and CDR2 as YNFKEQ. The CDR3 DNA sequence: TGTGCCAGCAGCCAAGATCCCCCCGGCAGTCTAGGCGAGACCCAGTACTTC. This codes for CASSQDPPGSLGETQYF.

The rearrangement uses TRBV5-1 and TRBJ1-4, with D hard to call. V was trimmed by 5 bases and J by 5 bases, leaving 16 bases between them. The CDR3 has 15 residues. Germline lookup yields CDR1 SGHRS and CDR2 YFSETQ. CDR3 sequence reads: CASSPEPGSNEKLFF. Written as DNA, the CDR3 is TGCGCCAGCAGTCCAGAACCAGGATCCAATGAAAAACTGTTTTTT.

The V gene is TRBV6-5, the J gene TRBJ2-2; 7 nucleotides align to TRBD1. This CDR3 has 14 amino acids. Germline assignment: CDR1 MNHEY and CDR2 SVGAGI. Trimming cost V 5 bases and J 5 bases; bases outside gene matches: 5. The CDR3 bases are TGTGCCAGCAGTACCCAGACAGGGACCGGGGAGCTGTTTTTT. Protein sequence: CASSTQTGTGELFF.

The chain couples TRBV30 to TRBJ1-1, with no clear D. Trimming took off 0 bases at V and 0 bases at J, with 26 bases between the two ends. The germline V gene encodes CDR1 GTSNPN and CDR2 SVGIG (reference sequence). The CDR3 is 20 amino acids. CDR3 coding DNA: TGTGCCTGGAGTGTACTTCGGTTCACCCGGACGGGCAGCATGAACACTGAAGCTTTCTTT. This translates into CAWSVLRFTRTGSMNTEAFF. The whole variable domain, remainder taken from reference TRBV30 and TRBJ1-1, is SQTIHQWPATLVQPVGSPLSLECTVEGTSNPNLYWYRQAAGRGLQLLFYSVGIGQISSEVPQNLSASRPQDRQFILSSKKLLLSDSGFYLCAWSVLRFTRTGSMNTEAFFGQGTRLTVV.

V is TRBV9 and J is TRBJ1-3; tentatively, D is TRBD1 (6 bases). CDR1 and CDR2 from the germline V gene are SGDLS and YYNGEE. The CDR3 is 21 residues long. Trimming removed 0 bases from V and 0 bases from J, with 25 bases in between. For the CDR3, the DNA is TGTGCCAGCAGCGTAGACTCCAGGGTGGGCAGGGGAGTTTACTCTGGAAACACCATATATTTT. This sequence encodes CASSVDSRVGRGVYSGNTIYF.

Comments on this clone: This specimen includes other DNA sequences encoding the same CDR3. The J gene is TRBJ2-3, the V gene TRBV4-2, with 10 bases that match TRBD2. V trimming: 0 bases; J trimming: 1 base; junction bases outside the gene matches: 1. In germline, CDR1 is LGHNA, CDR2 YNFKEQ. The CDR3 length is 16 residues. CDR3 sequence: CASSQDLAGGTDTQYF. Written as DNA, the CDR3 is TGTGCCAGCAGCCAAGACCTAGCGGGGGGCACAGATACGCAGTATTTT.

On this clone: Its ends do not fully match the called genes, so a read error is possible. This sequence joins TRBV7-6 and TRBJ2-2; 7 bases agree with TRBD1. The V gene's germline CDR1 is SGHVS and CDR2 FNYEAQ. CDR3 length equals 16 residues. The CDR3 nucleotides are TGTGCCAGCAGCCAACGAGGGGGCTCGAAGACCGGGGAGCTGTTTTTT. This encodes CASSQRGGSKTGELFF.

This clone was picked up one time. The chain carries TRBV5-1 and TRBJ1-4; D remains unclear. Germline-derived CDR1 and CDR2 are SGHRS and YFSETQ. Trimming cost V 0 bases and J 7 bases, with 7 bases left between them. The CDR3 is made up of 13 amino acids. The CDR3 reads CASSLGVSEKLFF. In DNA form, the CDR3 reads TGCGCCAGCAGCTTGGGTGTAAGTGAAAAACTGTTTTTT.

This clone was observed once. This chain links TRBV7-8 with TRBJ2-7; the D is unclear. V was shortened by 2 bases and J by 2 bases, with 4 bases between the two germline ends. Germline CDR1 and CDR2: SGHVS and FQNEAQ. The CDR3 extends over 12 amino acids. The CDR3 spells CASSLRPYEQYF. CDR3 nucleotide sequence: TGTGCCAGCAGCTTACGACCCTACGAGCAGTACTTC.

The rearrangement joins TRBV6-5 to TRBJ1-6, with D maybe TRBD1 (5 bases). CDR3 length: 13 amino acids. Germline V gives CDR1 MNHEY, CDR2 SVGAGI. The V end was cut by 6 bases, the J end by 9 bases, with 12 bases between. Here the CDR3 reads CASRITGASPLHF. CDR3 DNA: TGTGCCAGCAGAATAACAGGCGCTTCACCCCTCCACTTT.

This sequence joins TRBV9 and TRBJ1-2, with 8 bases matching TRBD1. Germline CDR1 and CDR2: SGDLS and YYNGEE. The CDR3 is made up of 13 amino acids. V lost 1 base, J lost 6 bases, and 2 bases stayed unmatched. CDR3 DNA sequence: TGTGCCAGCAGCGTACTGGACAGGGATGGCTACACCTTC. Its protein product is CASSVLDRDGYTF.

The V gene is TRBV30, the J gene TRBJ1-1; D is possibly TRBD1 (5 bases). V was pared by 4 bases and J by 4 bases, with 16 bases between. Germline V gives CDR1 GTSNPN, CDR2 SVGIG (reference sequence). CDR3 length: 14 amino acids. The CDR3 region has the DNA TGTGCCTGGATCCTACTCCCTGGGGCCACTGAAGCTTTCTTT. This codes for CAWILLPGATEAFF.

The chain carries TRBV6-5 and TRBJ1-2; perhaps TRBD1 as D (5 bases). Looked up from germline, CDR1 is MNHEY and CDR2 is SVGAGI. The V gene lost 5 bases and the J gene lost 4 bases, with 17 bases spanning the gap. The CDR3 has 15 residues. CDR3: CASSKGPGRIYGYTF. CDR3 coding DNA: TGTGCCAGCAGTAAAGGGCCGGGGCGGATCTATGGCTACACCTTC.

This chain connects TRBV13 to TRBJ2-1; D is undetermined. Deletions cut 5 bases from V and 6 bases from J, with 20 bases between. Germline CDR1 is PRHDT and CDR2 is FYEKMQ (reference sequence). The CDR3 has 16 residues. The CDR3 loop is CASSEAGTAPGNEQFF. CDR3 coding DNA: TGTGCCAGCAGCGAAGCAGGAACGGCCCCCGGCAATGAGCAGTTCTTC.

The rearrangement joins TRBV18 to TRBJ1-2; 7 nucleotides match TRBD1. Germline lookup yields CDR1 KGHSH and CDR2 LQKENI. J gave up 8 bases and V 5 bases, and 11 bases lay outside the gene matches. The CDR3 has 14 amino acids. The CDR3: CASSISGTAPGYTF. The CDR3 DNA follows: TGTGCCAGCTCAATAAGCGGGACAGCCCCAGGCTACACCTTC.

The chain recombines TRBV7-3 with TRBJ1-3; no definite D call. The germline V gene encodes CDR1 SGHTA and CDR2 FQGTGA. Trimming removed 4 bases from V and 3 bases from J, with 10 bases in between. There are 14 residues in the CDR3. The CDR3 sequence: CASSSWTYGNTIYF. The DNA for the CDR3 is TGTGCCAGCAGCTCCTGGACTTATGGAAACACCATATATTTT.

The chain is built from TRBV11-2 and TRBJ2-2; weak D call: TRBD2 (5 bases). CDR3 length equals 13 residues. The germline V gene has CDR1 SGHAT and CDR2 FQNNGV. With 8 bases removed from V and 3 bases from J, the gap between germline ends came to 10 bases. The CDR3 DNA is TGTGCCAGCCGCGGGCAGCACACCGGGGAGCTGTTTTTT. Protein sequence: CASRGQHTGELFF.

The rearrangement uses TRBV20-1 and TRBJ1-2; D uncertain. Germline-derived CDR1 and CDR2 are DFQATT and SNEGSKA (reference sequence). The V end was cut by 4 bases, the J end by 4 bases, with 7 bases between. CDR3 length equals 11 residues. The CDR3 protein is CSATELYGYTF. The CDR3 bases are TGCAGTGCTACCGAACTCTATGGCTACACCTTC.

The chain couples TRBV11-2 to TRBJ2-7; 8 bases map to TRBD1. With V trimmed by 2 bases and J by 4 bases, 4 bases remained unmatched. This CDR3 region has 14 residues. Germline V gene lookup returns CDR1 SGHAT and CDR2 FQNNGV. The DNA of the CDR3 is TGTGCCAGCAGCTTATTGCAGGGGGCATACGAGCAGTACTTC. It is translated as CASSLLQGAYEQYF.

The chain is built from TRBV5-6 and TRBJ2-1, with TRBD1 matching 7 bases. V trimming: 4 bases; J trimming: 5 bases; junction bases outside the gene matches: 12. The CDR3 runs to 16 residues. The germline gives CDR1 SGHDT, CDR2 YYEEEE. CDR3: CASSPYPGTVNNEQFF. CDR3 in DNA: TGTGCCAGCAGCCCGTACCCCGGGACAGTTAACAATGAGCAGTTCTTC.

This clone was detected a few times. The CDR3 is CASGGQGRSPLHF. The CDR3 nucleotides read TGTGCCAGCGGGGGACAGGGGCGATCACCCCTCCACTTT. The chain couples TRBV2 to TRBJ1-6, with 10 positions matching TRBD1. V lost 8 bases, J lost 10 bases, and 5 bases stayed unmatched. The CDR3 runs to 13 residues. Germline V gene data show CDR1 as SNHLY and CDR2 as FYNNEI. The full variable domain, in which reference TRBV2 and TRBJ1-6 provide the parts outside the CDR3, is EPEVTQTPSHQVTQMGQEVILRCVPISNHLYFYWYRQILGQKVEFLVSFYNNEISEKSEIFDDQFSVERPDGSNFTLKIRSTKLEDSAMYFCASGGQGRSPLHFGNGTRLTVT.

This rearrangement joins TRBV9 to TRBJ2-2; no clear D. This CDR3 region has 12 residues. V shed 3 bases and J shed 6 bases, with 6 bases lying between them. In germline, CDR1 is SGDLS, CDR2 YYNGEE. CDR3 sequence reads: CASSEAPGELFF. CDR3 in DNA: TGTGCCAGCAGCGAAGCCCCCGGGGAGCTGTTTTTT.

The rearrangement uses TRBV5-1 and TRBJ2-3, with D unresolved. CDR1 is SGHRS and CDR2 is YFSETQ in the germline V gene. The CDR3 covers 14 residues. V lost 0 bases and J lost 2, with 7 bases in between. CDR3 in amino acids: CASSLAEDTDTQYF. As DNA, the CDR3 is TGCGCCAGCAGCTTGGCCGAGGACACAGATACGCAGTATTTT.

The rearrangement joins TRBV19 to TRBJ1-5; 9 nucleotides match TRBD1. Germline V CDR1 and CDR2: LNHDA, SQIVND (reference sequence). There are 14 residues in the CDR3. V lost 6 bases, J lost 6 bases, and 6 bases stayed unmatched. The DNA of the CDR3 is TGTGCCAGTAGGATGGGACAGGGTATTCAGCCCCAGCATTTT. Amino acid sequence: CASRMGQGIQPQHF. Full variable domain (remainder filled in from reference TRBV19 and TRBJ1-5): DGGITQSPKYLFRKEGQNVTLSCEQNLNHDAMYWYRQDPGQGLRLIYYSQIVNDFQKGDIAEGYSVSREKKESFPLTVTSAQKNPTAFYLCASRMGQGIQPQHFGDGTRLSIL.

This clone came up once. The chain recombines TRBV29-1 with TRBJ2-2; D not certain. The CDR3 spans 15 residues. Germline CDR1 SQVTM, CDR2 ANQGSEA. Trimming left V 6 bases short and J 1 base short, with 15 bases between. This CDR3 is CSVIPEGMNTGELFF. The CDR3, as DNA: TGCAGCGTAATTCCCGAAGGGATGAACACCGGGGAGCTGTTTTTT.

The chain couples TRBV7-9 to TRBJ2-2; D gene unclear. V lost 3 bases, J lost 0 bases, and 8 bases lay in between. Per the germline V gene, CDR1 is SEHNR and CDR2 is FQNEAQ (reference sequence). CDR3 length: 15 amino acids. CDR3 loop: CASSFDDPNTGELFF. DNA of the CDR3: TGTGCCAGCAGCTTCGACGACCCGAACACCGGGGAGCTGTTTTTT. The full variable domain, with the rest looked up from reference TRBV7-9 and TRBJ2-2, is DTGVSQNPRHKITKRGQNVTFRCDPISEHNRLYWYRQTLGQGPEFLTYFQNEAQLEKSRLLSDRFSAERPKGSFSTLEIQRTEQGDSAMYLCASSFDDPNTGELFFGEGSRLTVL.

The chain has TRBV5-8 and TRBJ1-2; no firm D call. CDR1 and CDR2 (germline): SGHTS, YDEGEE. V was trimmed by 0 bases and J by 1 base, leaving 4 bases between them. The CDR3 length is 13 residues. The CDR3 loop reads CASSLGVNYGYTF. CDR3 nucleotide sequence: TGTGCCAGCAGCTTGGGCGTTAACTATGGCTACACCTTC.

A single count supports this clone. This rearrangement joins TRBV19 to TRBJ1-5; possibly TRBD1 for D (6 bases). Germline-derived CDR1 and CDR2 are LNHDA and SQIVND (reference sequence). Trimming stripped 5 bases from V and 4 bases from J, with 15 bases between. This CDR3 spans 15 amino acids. The CDR3 DNA is TGTGCCAGTAGTCCGACTGGACAGATTAATCAGCCCCAGCATTTT. Translated: CASSPTGQINQPQHF.

This rearrangement joins TRBV19 to TRBJ1-3; 7 bases match TRBD1. The germline CDR1 and CDR2 sequences are LNHDA and SQIVND (reference sequence). This CDR3 has 14 residues. With 7 bases clipped from V and 2 bases from J, the junction kept 5 bases outside the gene matches. The CDR3 region is CASTPQGTGNTIYF. As DNA, the CDR3 is TGTGCCAGTACCCCACAGGGGACTGGAAACACCATATATTTT.

CDR3 nucleotides: TGTGCCAGCAGCCAAGGACGGGATAGCAATCAGCCCCAGCATTTT. The encoded protein is CASSQGRDSNQPQHF. J is TRBJ1-5 and V is TRBV7-9; D call uncertain. Deletions cut 5 bases from V and 0 bases from J, with 11 bases between. The germline V gene has CDR1 SEHNR and CDR2 FQNEAQ (reference sequence). CDR3 length equals 15 residues.